These 5 T cell receptor beta chains were sequenced from one sample in a study of CD8+ T cells in alopecia areata. Described treatment: oral pan-JAK inhibitor, 5-10 mg twice daily. Extracted RNA was reverse transcribed, and the resulting cDNA served as sequencing template. The table came from immunoSEQ multiplex PCR; TCRdb's copy has only in-frame clones and leaves some out. Among roughly 200,000 clones listed, 50% to 60% were seen once. The material sequenced was CD4+ T cells sorted from blood, taken at week 4, from a patient treated with tofacitinib. These receptors came from a human donor with alopecia areata.

This chain links TRBV11-2 with TRBJ2-6; unclear D gene. V dropped 3 bases and J dropped 0 bases, with 6 bases sitting between them. The CDR3 extends over 15 amino acids. Germline V gene sequence: CDR1 SGHAT, CDR2 FQNNGV. As DNA, the CDR3 is TGTGCCAGCAGCTTCGTGGGCTCTGGGGCCAACGTCCTGACTTTC. This encodes CASSFVGSGANVLTF.

The chain has TRBV4-2 and TRBJ2-7; D remains unclear. The ends were cut back, 0 bases at V and 4 bases at J, with 10 bases in the middle. The CDR3 consists of 14 residues. The germline gives CDR1 LGHNA, CDR2 YNFKEQ. The CDR3 region is CASSQDGSRYEQYF. The DNA for the CDR3 is TGTGCCAGCAGCCAAGATGGATCGCGATACGAGCAGTACTTC.

The V and J genes are TRBV5-1 and TRBJ1-6, with D tentatively TRBD1 (5 bases). The V and J ends lost 0 bases and 9 bases respectively, with 13 bases between them. CDR1 and CDR2 from the germline V gene are SGHRS and YFSETQ. CDR3 size: 15 residues. DNA of the CDR3: TGCGCCAGCAGCTTGGGCAGGGCGATCCGTTCACCCCTCCACTTT. This gives the protein CASSLGRAIRSPLHF.

With respect to this clone: Within the sample, other DNA sequences also encode this same CDR3. The gene calls are TRBV5-1 and TRBJ1-1, with 7 bases lining up with TRBD1. J lost 1 base, V lost 0 bases, and 0 bases had no gene match. CDR3 length equals 14 residues. Germline lookup yields CDR1 SGHRS and CDR2 YFSETQ. CDR3 nucleotide sequence: TGCGCCAGCAGCTTGGACAGGGGGAACACTGAAGCTTTCTTT. Its translation is CASSLDRGNTEAFF.

This clone was picked up a small number of times. This chain uses TRBV5-6 with TRBJ2-3, with D possibly being TRBD1 (6 bases). Trimming stripped 0 bases from V and 2 bases from J, with 22 bases between. The CDR3 has 19 amino acids. CDR1 is SGHDT and CDR2 is YYEEEE in the germline V gene. Here the CDR3 reads CASSLGQPFGQIDTDTQYF. CDR3 bases: TGTGCCAGCAGCTTGGGCCAACCGTTTGGACAGATCGACACAGATACGCAGTATTTT. The entire variable domain, with the rest obtained from reference TRBV5-6 and TRBJ2-3, is as follows: DAGVTQSPTHLIKTRGQQVTLRCSPKSGHDTVSWYQQALGQGPQFIFQYYEEEERQRGNFPDRFSGHQFPNYSSELNVNALLLGDSALYLCASSLGQPFGQIDTDTQYFGPGTRLTVL.